One and the same sample provided the 13 T cell receptor beta chains below, sequenced in a study of response to subunit inactivated influenza vaccine. MiXCR was run by TCRdb on the RT-PCR reads, yielding one entry per CDR3 protein. This table holds 500,000 or so distinct CDR3 sequences, 15% to 20% found once. The source material was CD4+ T cells sorted from PBMCs, sampled roughly 24 months after vaccination. These receptor sequences come from a man between 50 and 70 years old who received an inactivated influenza vaccine.

In this sample, this clonotype turned up a few times. The rearrangement uses TRBV20-1 and TRBJ2-4, with 15 positions matching TRBD2. Unmatched junction bases numbered 5, after V lost 5 bases and J lost 0 bases. The CDR3 extends over 17 amino acids. The germline CDR1 and CDR2 sequences are DFQATT and SNEGSKA (reference sequence). The CDR3: CSAPGTSGGLAKNIQYF. CDR3 DNA sequence: TGCAGTGCTCCCGGGACTAGCGGGGGGCTAGCCAAAAACATTCAGTACTTC.

This clonotype came up many times. The CDR3 loop is CASSPEDSTYEQYF. The CDR3 DNA follows: TGTGCCAGCAGCCCTGAGGACTCGACCTACGAGCAGTACTTC. The chain joins TRBV7-9 to TRBJ2-7, with D perhaps matching TRBD2 (5 bases). V lost 5 bases and J 2 bases, leaving 13 bases between the germline ends. The CDR3 extends over 14 amino acids. Germline V CDR1 and CDR2: SEHNR, FQNEAQ (reference sequence).

This clonotype was counted once. The chain carries TRBV6-5 and TRBJ1-1, with D perhaps matching TRBD1 (5 bases). The CDR3 length is 14 residues. V was trimmed by 6 bases and J by 3 bases, leaving 14 bases between them. Germline-derived CDR1 and CDR2 are MNHEY and SVGAGI. The CDR3 DNA follows: TGTGCCAGCAGCTACAGGCGTCGGGACACTGAAGCTTTCTTT. It is translated as CASSYRRRDTEAFF.

This chain joins TRBV24-1 and TRBJ2-1; TRBD1 aligns across 10 bases. Germline CDR1 and CDR2: KGHDR and SFDVKD. The CDR3 has 15 amino acids. Germline trimming cut 5 bases from V and 9 bases from J; bases unmatched to any gene: 9. The CDR3 DNA is TGTGCCACCAGTGGTTCCGGGACAGGGGAGGTTGAGCAGTTCTTC. Its protein is CATSGSGTGEVEQFF.

The J gene is TRBJ2-1, the V gene TRBV29-1; 9 bases fit TRBD1. The CDR3 is made up of 13 amino acids. Trimming cost V 4 bases and J 9 bases; bases outside gene matches: 7. Germline values: CDR1 SQVTM, CDR2 ANQGSEA. CDR3 sequence reads: CSVAGTGRVEQFF. The DNA for the CDR3 is TGCAGCGTTGCCGGGACAGGGAGGGTTGAGCAGTTCTTC.

This clonotype was recorded a few times. This rearrangement joins TRBV6-2 or TRBV6-3 to TRBJ2-5, with 7 bases that match TRBD1. CDR1 and CDR2 from the germline V gene are MNHEY and SVGEGT. V lost 6 bases and J lost 3; bases outside the gene matches: 7. CDR3 length: 14 residues. CDR3 DNA sequence: TGTGCCAGCAGGAGGCAGGGGGTCAAAGAGACCCAGTACTTC. This translates into CASRRQGVKETQYF.

The chain joins TRBV9 to TRBJ2-2; weak D call: TRBD1 (5 bases). This CDR3 comprises 15 residues. CDR1 SGDLS and CDR2 YYNGEE come from the germline V gene. Trimming took 0 bases from V and 5 from J, leaving 11 bases between them. DNA of the CDR3: TGTGCCAGCAGCGTAGTCTCAGGGCAGACCGGGGAGCTGTTTTTT. Its translation: CASSVVSGQTGELFF. Filled out from reference TRBV9 and TRBJ2-2, the complete variable domain reads DSGVTQTPKHLITATGQRVTLRCSPRSGDLSVYWYQQSLDQGLQFLIQYYNGEERAKGNILERFSAQQFPDLHSELNLSSLELGDSALYFCASSVVSGQTGELFFGEGSRLTVL.

CDR3 sequence (DNA): TGTGCCAGCAGCCCAAGAGGAGTTGGGGCTAATAATTCACCCCTCCACTTT. This encodes CASSPRGVGANNSPLHF. The chain links TRBV7-9 to TRBJ1-6, with a possible D match to TRBD1 (5 bases). The V end lost 5 bases, the J end lost 5 bases, and 19 bases lay between the germline ends. The V gene's germline CDR1 is SEHNR and CDR2 FQNEAQ (reference sequence). This CDR3 region has 17 residues.

This clonotype occurred a few times. The chain employs TRBV20-1 and TRBJ1-6; maybe TRBD1 (5 bases). This CDR3 is built from 13 residues. Trimming removed 3 bases at V and 10 bases at J, with 13 bases between. Germline V gives CDR1 DFQATT, CDR2 SNEGSKA (reference sequence). The CDR3, as DNA: TGCAGTGCTAGCGCCCAGGACAAGTCACCCCTCCACTTT. Its protein is CSASAQDKSPLHF.

This clonotype was observed a handful of times. The genes are TRBV7-2 and TRBJ1-5, with D perhaps TRBD1 (5 bases). There are 15 residues in the CDR3. V was shortened by 2 bases and J by 3 bases, with 11 bases between the two germline ends. Germline assignment: CDR1 SGHTA and CDR2 FQGNSA. The DNA for the CDR3 is TGTGCCAGCAGCTTATCCAGGGACCCCAATCAGCCCCAGCATTTT. This gives the protein CASSLSRDPNQPQHF.

The V gene is TRBV20-1, the J gene TRBJ2-3; 7 bases are shared with TRBD1. Trimming cost V 5 bases and J 2 bases; bases outside gene matches: 4. The CDR3 runs to 13 residues. Germline loops: CDR1 DFQATT, CDR2 SNEGSKA (reference sequence). The CDR3 nucleotides read TGCAGTGCTGAGAGGGGGCTCACAGATACGCAGTATTTT. It is translated as CSAERGLTDTQYF.

This clonotype was detected only a few times. V is TRBV5-8 and J is TRBJ2-7; D gene uncertain. V dropped 4 bases and J dropped 3 bases, with 11 bases sitting between them. There are 13 residues in the CDR3. In germline, CDR1 is SGHTS, CDR2 YDEGEE. The CDR3 reads CASSPPTVYEQYF. CDR3 DNA: TGTGCCAGCAGCCCCCCGACGGTCTACGAGCAGTACTTC.

This clonotype came up a few times. The V gene is TRBV5-1, the J gene TRBJ2-1; TRBD2 matches 8 bases. V shed 2 bases and J 3 bases; nucleotides not matched to a gene: 4. This CDR3 region has 15 residues. Germline V gives CDR1 SGHRS, CDR2 YFSETQ. This CDR3 is CASSLLSGSYNEQFF. In nucleotides, the CDR3 is TGCGCCAGCAGCTTACTAAGCGGGAGCTACAATGAGCAGTTCTTC. The full variable domain, its missing parts supplied by reference TRBV5-1 and TRBJ2-1, is KAGVTQTPRYLIKTRGQQVTLSCSPISGHRSVSWYQQTPGQGLQFLFEYFSETQRNKGNFPGRFSGRQFSNSRSEMNVSTLELGDSALYLCASSLLSGSYNEQFFGPGTRLTVL.